This passage covers 29 T cell receptor beta chains from one sample sequenced in a study of blood T cell repertoires in COVID-19. Here immunoSEQ multiplex PCR was the method, and the copy in TCRdb shows in-frame clones only, minus some. The table records 70,000 or so clones, about four fifths of them present only once. The sample was peripheral blood. Receptors were obtained from a human donor in a cohort sampled during active COVID-19.

The V and J genes are TRBV5-4 and TRBJ2-7, with D unresolved. Germline lookup yields CDR1 SGHNT and CDR2 YYREEE (reference sequence). The V and J ends lost 2 bases and 3 bases respectively, with 9 bases between them. The CDR3 contains 13 residues. This CDR3 reads CASSFTSGYEQYF. In DNA form, the CDR3 reads TGTGCCAGCAGCTTTACTTCAGGCTACGAGCAGTACTTC.

The rearrangement joins TRBV2 to TRBJ1-1; possibly TRBD1 for D (5 bases). The CDR3 has 16 residues. Germline CDR1 and CDR2: SNHLY and FYNNEI. Deletions cut 0 bases from V and 4 bases from J, with 15 bases between. The CDR3 reads CASSEARRGKGTEAFF. In DNA, the CDR3 is TGTGCCAGCAGTGAAGCGCGAAGGGGTAAAGGCACTGAAGCTTTCTTT.

V gene TRBV15 combines with J gene TRBJ2-7, with TRBD1 matching 11 bases. Germline CDR1 LNHNV, CDR2 YYDKDF (reference sequence). The length of the CDR3 is 16 residues. V gave up 5 bases and J gave up 4 bases; unmatched junction bases: 10. The CDR3 nucleotides are TGTGCCACCAGCCCTACCCGGGACAGGGGGTTATACGAGCAGTACTTC. As protein: CATSPTRDRGLYEQYF.

The chain recombines TRBV5-8 with TRBJ1-5; D is possibly TRBD1 (5 bases). The germline V gene encodes CDR1 SGHTS and CDR2 YDEGEE. The CDR3 is 15 residues long. Trimming cost V 5 bases and J 1 base, with 13 bases left between them. Here the CDR3 reads CASSQGFESNQPQHF. CDR3 bases: TGTGCCAGCAGTCAGGGATTTGAGAGCAATCAGCCCCAGCATTTT.

The rearrangement joins TRBV6-5 to TRBJ2-7, with D perhaps matching TRBD1 (6 bases). This CDR3 is built from 16 residues. Germline V CDR1 and CDR2: MNHEY, SVGAGI. Deletions cut 0 bases from V and 3 bases from J, with 15 bases between. CDR3 sequence reads: CASSYSTGTRDYEQYF. The CDR3 nucleotides are TGTGCCAGCAGTTACTCCACAGGGACCCGAGACTACGAGCAGTACTTC.

The V gene is TRBV24-1, the J gene TRBJ2-2, with TRBD2 as a possible D gene (5 bases). Per the germline V gene, CDR1 is KGHDR and CDR2 is SFDVKD. This CDR3 contains 16 residues. V lost 3 bases to trimming and J lost 4 bases, with 14 bases between them. Here the CDR3 DNA reads TGTGCCACCAGTGATACGACTCTTAGCGCCACCGGGGAGCTGTTTTTT. Protein product: CATSDTTLSATGELFF.

The chain is built from TRBV11-2 and TRBJ1-2, with 8 bases aligning to TRBD1. From germline, CDR1 is SGHAT and CDR2 FQNNGV. CDR3 size: 14 residues. V shed 3 bases and J 3 bases; nucleotides not matched to a gene: 3. Here the CDR3 reads CASSFGQGDYGYTF. DNA of the CDR3: TGTGCCAGCAGCTTCGGACAGGGAGACTATGGCTACACCTTC.

V gene TRBV18 combines with J gene TRBJ2-1; 8 bases match TRBD1. The CDR3 totals 15 residues. The germline CDR1 and CDR2 sequences are KGHSH and LQKENI. Trimming cost V 2 bases and J 4 bases; bases outside gene matches: 4. Written as DNA, the CDR3 is TGTGCCAGCTCACCAGGACAGGGCGGGTACAATGAGCAGTTCTTC. Translated: CASSPGQGGYNEQFF.

The J gene is TRBJ2-7, the V gene TRBV6-5, with TRBD1 as a possible D gene (6 bases). Trimming shortened V by 4 bases and J by 1 base, and 8 bases separated the two germline ends. Germline CDR1 and CDR2: MNHEY and SVGAGI. There are 13 residues in the CDR3. The CDR3 reads CASSSGQSYEQYF. The CDR3 DNA follows: TGTGCCAGCAGTTCCGGACAGTCCTACGAGCAGTACTTC.

The gene calls are TRBV18 and TRBJ2-7; 9 nucleotides match TRBD1. The CDR3 totals 14 residues. With V trimmed by 3 bases and J by 5 bases, 5 bases remained unmatched. In germline, CDR1 is KGHSH, CDR2 LQKENI. This CDR3 reads CASSPGTGLNEQYF. CDR3 sequence (DNA): TGTGCCAGCTCACCGGGGACAGGGTTGAACGAGCAGTACTTC.

The V gene is TRBV30, the J gene TRBJ2-5; 10 bases are shared with TRBD2. CDR1 and CDR2 from the germline V gene are GTSNPN and SVGIG (reference sequence). CDR3 length: 16 amino acids. J was trimmed by 4 bases and V by 5 bases; bases with no gene match: 13. CDR3 DNA sequence: TGTGCCTGGGACTTCCCCATAGCGGGGGGTCGAGAGACCCAGTACTTC. Its protein is CAWDFPIAGGRETQYF.

The rearrangement links TRBV7-2 to TRBJ1-1; a weak D match, TRBD1 (6 bases). Trimming shortened V by 3 bases and J by 1 base, and 9 bases separated the two germline ends. The CDR3 runs 14 residues. Germline V lookup: CDR1 SGHTA, CDR2 FQGNSA. CDR3 in DNA: TGTGCCAGCAGCTTTGGACAGAAGAACACTGAAGCTTTCTTT. It yields the protein CASSFGQKNTEAFF.

V gene TRBV27 combines with J gene TRBJ2-7, with 9 positions matching TRBD1. J was trimmed by 3 bases and V by 3 bases; bases with no gene match: 3. The CDR3 is 14 residues long. Germline V gene lookup returns CDR1 MNHEY and CDR2 SMNVEV (reference sequence). The CDR3 spells CASSFATGGYEQYF. The CDR3 DNA reads TGTGCCAGCAGTTTCGCGACAGGGGGCTACGAGCAGTACTTC.

The chain uses TRBV5-1 and TRBJ2-2, with 9 bases lining up with TRBD1. The germline gives CDR1 SGHRS, CDR2 YFSETQ. This CDR3 contains 15 residues. V dropped 2 bases and J dropped 4; count of bases not matched to a gene: 3. The DNA for the CDR3 is TGCGCCAGCAGCTTTGGGACAGGGCCCACCGGGGAGCTGTTTTTT. The encoded protein is CASSFGTGPTGELFF.

J is TRBJ2-7 and V is TRBV11-2; D is ambiguous. The germline CDR1 and CDR2 sequences are SGHAT and FQNNGV. The CDR3 extends over 17 amino acids. V lost 1 base, J lost 6 bases, and 22 bases lay in between. DNA of the CDR3: TGTGCCAGCAGCTTAGGTAATCGGCGGCCCCGGAGCTCCGAGCAGTACTTC. It is translated as CASSLGNRRPRSSEQYF. The whole variable domain, remainder taken from reference TRBV11-2 and TRBJ2-7, is EAGVAQSPRYKIIEKRQSVAFWCNPISGHATLYWYQQILGQGPKLLIQFQNNGVVDDSQLPKDRFSAERLKGVDSTLKIQPAKLEDSAVYLCASSLGNRRPRSSEQYFGPGTRLTVT.

The CDR3 sequence is CASSRSVGQGGDGYTF. CDR3 DNA: TGCGCCAGCAGCCGCTCTGTGGGACAGGGTGGCGATGGCTACACCTTC. The chain employs TRBV5-1 and TRBJ1-2; 9 positions match TRBD1. The germline gives CDR1 SGHRS, CDR2 YFSETQ. V gave up 4 bases and J gave up 6 bases; unmatched junction bases: 13. This CDR3 region has 16 residues.

The rearrangement uses TRBV5-1 and TRBJ1-2; D unclear. Germline loops: CDR1 SGHRS, CDR2 YFSETQ. CDR3 length: 13 amino acids. Trimming removed 4 bases from V and 8 bases from J, with 15 bases in between. CDR3 bases: TGCGCCAGCAGCCCTCCGGGTAACGGCGGCTACACCTTC. This codes for CASSPPGNGGYTF. Based on the CDR3 plus reference TRBV5-1 and TRBJ1-2, the full variable domain is KAGVTQTPRYLIKTRGQQVTLSCSPISGHRSVSWYQQTPGQGLQFLFEYFSETQRNKGNFPGRFSGRQFSNSRSEMNVSTLELGDSALYLCASSPPGNGGYTFGSGTRLTVV.

The chain joins TRBV5-1 to TRBJ2-3, with D possibly TRBD1 on 5 matching bases. Per the germline V gene, CDR1 is SGHRS and CDR2 is YFSETQ. This CDR3 spans 16 amino acids. Trimming took 2 bases from V and 3 from J, leaving 16 bases between them. In DNA, the CDR3 is TGCGCCAGCAGCTTCTTACAGGCAGACCTGACAGATACGCAGTATTTT. This sequence encodes CASSFLQADLTDTQYF.

This clone was picked up one time. The genes are TRBV27 and TRBJ2-6; D is unresolved. Trimming stripped 5 bases from V and 0 bases from J, with 8 bases between. The germline gives CDR1 MNHEY, CDR2 SMNVEV (reference sequence). The CDR3 is 15 amino acids. The CDR3 sequence is CASSQLSSGANVLTF. The DNA of the CDR3 is TGTGCCAGCAGTCAACTTTCCTCTGGGGCCAACGTCCTGACTTTC.

This clone was counted a single time. The rearrangement joins TRBV27 to TRBJ1-2, with D tentatively TRBD1 (5 bases). This CDR3 has 15 residues. With 1 base removed from V and 10 bases from J, the gap between germline ends came to 19 bases. Germline-derived CDR1 and CDR2 are MNHEY and SMNVEV (reference sequence). The DNA for the CDR3 is TGTGCCAGCAGTTTATGGAGGGGAGCAATTATTGACTACACCTTC. This translates into CASSLWRGAIIDYTF.

The chain uses TRBV29-1 and TRBJ1-1; 11 nucleotides match TRBD1. The CDR3 is 13 residues long. The germline gives CDR1 SQVTM, CDR2 ANQGSEA. Trimming took 7 bases from V and 4 from J; bases not matched to a gene: 5. CDR3 residues: CSAGDRGGTEAFF. CDR3 sequence (DNA): TGCAGCGCTGGGGACAGGGGGGGCACTGAAGCTTTCTTT.

V gene TRBV10-3 combines with J gene TRBJ1-1; D gene unclear. V was clipped by 6 bases and J by 4 bases, with 15 bases between them. The CDR3 has 14 residues. Per germline, CDR1 ENHRY and CDR2 SYGVKD. The CDR3 spells CAIRSGHTPTEAFF. The CDR3 DNA follows: TGTGCCATCAGGAGCGGGCACACTCCCACTGAAGCTTTCTTT.

The chain uses TRBV5-6 and TRBJ2-3, with 7 bases that match TRBD1. This CDR3 spans 15 amino acids. The germline V gene has CDR1 SGHDT and CDR2 YYEEEE. After removal of 4 bases from V and 4 bases from J, the junction contained 9 bases not matched to a gene. In DNA form, the CDR3 reads TGTGCCAGCAGCCCACCGAGGGGGCGAGCAGATACGCAGTATTTT. Its translation: CASSPPRGRADTQYF.

The chain links TRBV6-2 or TRBV6-3 to TRBJ1-5, with D unclear. Germline CDR1 reads MNHEY; CDR2 reads SVGEGT. The CDR3 loop spans 16 amino acids. Trimming stripped 6 bases from V and 1 base from J, with 16 bases between. CDR3 sequence reads: CASSRPPILSNQPQHF. CDR3 DNA: TGTGCCAGCAGCCGCCCCCCCATCCTAAGCAATCAGCCCCAGCATTTT.

This rearrangement joins TRBV6-5 to TRBJ1-2; TRBD1 matches 7 bases. Germline assignment: CDR1 MNHEY and CDR2 SVGAGI. V lost 7 bases, J lost 6 bases, and 5 bases stayed unmatched. This CDR3 is 12 amino acids long. The CDR3 protein is CASNEGGHGYTF. CDR3 bases: TGTGCCAGCAACGAAGGGGGCCATGGCTACACCTTC.

The rearrangement joins TRBV7-9 to TRBJ2-7; D is possibly TRBD1 (6 bases). Germline-derived CDR1 and CDR2 are SEHNR and FQNEAQ (reference sequence). The CDR3 runs 12 residues. Trimming removed 4 bases at V and 6 bases at J, with 10 bases between. The CDR3 nucleotides read TGTGCCAGCAGCTGGGACAATTCCGAGCAGTACTTC. This gives the protein CASSWDNSEQYF.

The table lists this clone with a count of one. The CDR3 is CASSQGQGNSPLHF. DNA for the CDR3: TGCGCCAGCAGCCAAGGTCAGGGCAATTCACCCCTCCACTTT. The chain has TRBV4-3 and TRBJ1-6; weak D call: TRBD1 (5 bases). The CDR3 totals 14 residues. V was shortened by 1 base and J by 7 bases, with 8 bases between the two germline ends. The V gene's germline CDR1 is LGHNA and CDR2 YSLEER.

The chain employs TRBV5-1 and TRBJ1-6; TRBD1 matches at 9 bases. Germline loops: CDR1 SGHRS, CDR2 YFSETQ. The CDR3 runs to 16 residues. Trimming at V came to 0 bases and at J to 5 bases, leaving 3 bases not matched to a gene. The CDR3 nucleotides read TGCGCCAGCAGCTTGGATGGGACAGGGAATAATTCACCCCTCCACTTT. Translation: CASSLDGTGNNSPLHF.

This chain links TRBV5-1 with TRBJ2-7; 9 nucleotides line up with TRBD2. Losses at the gene ends were 6 bases for V and 4 bases for J; bases not matched to a gene: 8. There are 14 residues in the CDR3. The germline V gene has CDR1 SGHRS and CDR2 YFSETQ. The CDR3 spells CASMATLAGYEQYF. CDR3 nucleotide sequence: TGCGCCAGCATGGCGACGCTAGCGGGGTACGAGCAGTACTTC.